What follows are 3 T cell receptor beta chains derived from one specimen sequenced in a study of blood T cells in healthy people across ages. Primers used in a second PCR of roughly 7 to 12 cycles were a sample-barcoded 5' primer and a J-beta primer mix. TCRdb passed the 5' RACE reads through MiXCR, listing each CDR3 protein once. The table has about 1.8 million distinct CDR3 sequences, about 50% seen once. Sequencing input: blood. The origin of the receptors is a woman aged 40-49 years in good health.

This clonotype was counted many times. The chain joins TRBV12-3 or TRBV12-4 to TRBJ2-5; D gene ambiguous. Trimming left V 6 bases short and J 6 bases short, with 17 bases between. The CDR3 totals 14 residues. CDR3: CASSRPRLRKTQYF. The CDR3 region has the DNA TGTGCCAGCAGCAGACCCCGTCTAAGGAAGACCCAGTACTTC.

This rearrangement joins TRBV11-2 to TRBJ2-5, with 8 bases that match TRBD2. The V segment lost 5 bases and the J segment 7 bases; nucleotides outside the gene matches: 12. In germline, CDR1 is SGHAT, CDR2 FQNNGV. This CDR3 is 15 amino acids long. CDR3 nucleotide sequence: TGTGCCAGCAGCCCTGGCGGCCTGACTAGCGCGACCCAGTACTTC. Its translation: CASSPGGLTSATQYF. Combining the CDR3 with reference TRBV11-2 and TRBJ2-5 gives the whole variable domain EAGVAQSPRYKIIEKRQSVAFWCNPISGHATLYWYQQILGQGPKLLIQFQNNGVVDDSQLPKDRFSAERLKGVDSTLKIQPAKLEDSAVYLCASSPGGLTSATQYFGPGTRLLVL.

The chain is built from TRBV4-3 and TRBJ2-7, with 7 bases that match TRBD1. The CDR3 loop spans 18 amino acids. The junction had 14 bases not matched to a gene; V was cut back by 3 bases and J by 0 bases. Germline V lookup: CDR1 LGHNA, CDR2 YSLEER. The chain's CDR3 is CASSQDTSRDSYSYEQYF. CDR3 coding DNA: TGCGCCAGCAGCCAGGACACCTCCCGGGACAGCTACTCCTACGAGCAGTACTTC.